The present T cell receptor (beta chain) was sequenced within a study of blood T cells in healthy people across ages. In germline, CDR1 is DFQATT, CDR2 SNEGSKA (reference sequence). This CDR3 spans 11 amino acids. Trimming pared 6 bases from V and 5 bases from J, leaving 8 bases between. PCR was performed a second time for roughly 7 to 11 cycles using a sample-barcoded 5' primer and a J-beta primer mix. TCRdb re-called the 5' RACE reads through MiXCR, storing one row per CDR3 protein. The sample consists of about 930,000 distinct CDR3 sequences, about 29% of them appearing once. Findings of the study overall: When one million T cells were used, diversity estimates were thought to be underestimates.

On this clonotype itself: Its target is not known.

The donors, aged roughly 6 to 95, were healthy Caucasians from Russia. The same data also went into a second study, on T cells of mothers and their children. From that second work: RNA extracted was entirely used for cDNA synthesis, around 1.5 ug per 15 ul. M1S, a second-PCR primer, added sample barcodes and 2-4 random nucleotides.

Source material: blood. The sequence was collected from a woman between 40 and 55 years old in good health. The V and J genes are TRBV20-1 and TRBJ1-5, with a tentative D call TRBD1 (6 bases). CDR3 loop: CSARQDQPQHF. The DNA for the CDR3 is TGCAGTGCCCGACAGGATCAGCCCCAGCATTTT.